Described below is a single T cell receptor (beta chain) sequence and its context. This entry belongs to a study of blood T cell repertoires in COVID-19. About the research overall: Samples came from the United States, Italy and Spain, spanning acute and convalescent COVID-19. PBMCs, B-cell-depleted T cells, or T cells provided the cDNA or gDNA that made up the material.

This CDR3 spans 14 amino acids. Looked up from germline, CDR1 is LNHNV and CDR2 is YYDKDF (reference sequence). V was shortened by 0 bases and J by 0 bases, with 5 bases between the two germline ends. Source study methods: Scientists estimated how many nucleated cells there were by amplifying reference gene primers. Only in-frame clones appear in the TCRdb table, and some are missing; sequencing was by immunoSEQ multiplex PCR. D and trimming come from the DNA, and the V and J calls and clone size come from that table. The data show under 300,000 clones, with around 90% seen just once and more than 0.8% held by the top ten. In Seattle, patients joined the study during active infection and were tracked longitudinally.

Sequencing was done on a sample of peripheral blood. The TCR originated in a man aged 30-40 years with COVID-19, enrolled during active disease. The chain joins TRBV15 to TRBJ2-5, with D unclear. The CDR3, as DNA: TGTGCCACCAGCAGAGACAGAAACCAAGAGACCCAGTACTTC. It translates to CATSRDRNQETQYF.